This TCR beta chain was identified during a study of TIL therapy for anti-PD-1-resistant metastatic lung cancer. Across the study: By whole-exome sequencing, median non-synonymous tumor mutation burden was roughly 1.4 mutations per megabase.

Sequencing used immunoSEQ v3. Some clones are missing from TCRdb's copy, which holds only in-frame ones; the method was immunoSEQ multiplex PCR. This table has tens of thousands of clones, about nine tenths appearing once. This clone has only one observation. The target antigen is unknown. This CDR3 is built from 13 residues. Germline values: CDR1 GTSNPN, CDR2 SVGIG (reference sequence). V was clipped by 2 bases and J by 2 bases; unmatched bases: 2. Study results and caveats: After infusion, TIL clonotypes partly replaced peripheral T cells and declined over months.

Time point indicated: pre-treatment sample, taken before nivolumab and TIL therapy. This clonotype was obtained from a person between 25 and 80 years old with non-small cell lung cancer. V and J are TRBV30 and TRBJ2-7; 8 bases agree with TRBD1. The specimen was blood, collected at baseline. CDR3 region: CAWSRDRPYEQYF. In nucleotides, the CDR3 is TGTGCCTGGAGTAGGGACAGGCCCTACGAGCAGTACTTC.